A selection of T cell receptor beta chains follows, all from one sample in a study of technical replicates of blood from four donors. The protocol was immunoSEQ multiplex PCR, while the TCRdb copy is restricted to in-frame clones and leaves out a portion. Counted here are tens of thousands of clones, 85% to 95% occurring once; the ten biggest clones make up about 0.37%. The specimen was T cells isolated from PBMCs. The receptors come from a human donor in good health. The CDR3 runs from the conserved cysteine through the conserved F or W. A D gene is named only where the DNA matches it firmly. Only some rows state a clone size, as once, few, many or a class for expanded clones.

TGTGCCAGCAGTTCAGGACATGAGCCCACCTACGAGCAGTACTTC	CASSSGHEPTYEQYF	NA	NA	TRBV6-5	TRBJ2-7
TGTGCCAGCAGCGTATCCCAGGGAAGCACTGAAGCTTTCTTT	CASSVSQGSTEAFF	NA	few	TRBV9	TRBJ1-1
TGTGCCAGCAGCTTTGAGGGTCCCCACGAGCAGTACTTC	CASSFEGPHEQYF	NA	NA	TRBV11-3	TRBJ2-7
TGTGCCAGCAGCTTAGTACTGACAGGGAGGCACGAGCAGTACTTC	CASSLVLTGRHEQYF	NA	NA	TRBV11-2	TRBJ2-7
TGTGCCAGCAGCAAGCTCACAGGGGAGAACGAGCAGTACTTC	CASSKLTGENEQYF	TRBD1	NA	TRBV28	TRBJ2-7
TGTGCCAGCAGTTTATCGATTGGGACAGGGATATCCTACGAGCAGTACTTC	CASSLSIGTGISYEQYF	TRBD1	NA	TRBV27	TRBJ2-7
TGTGCCAGCAGCGTAAGGGCAGGGGCCGTCTACGAGCAGTACTTC	CASSVRAGAVYEQYF	NA	NA	TRBV9	TRBJ2-7
TGTGCCAGCAGGCTACAGGGGGCGGCCGGCTATACCCAGTATTTT	CASRLQGAAGYTQYF	TRBD1	NA	TRBV11-3	TRBJ2-3
TGTGCCAGCAGCTTCAGACACCTTGGCAATCAGCCCCAGCATTTT	CASSFRHLGNQPQHF	NA	NA	TRBV27	TRBJ1-5
TGTGCCAGCAGTTTATCCGGCACAGATACGCAGTATTTT	CASSLSGTDTQYF	NA	NA	TRBV27	TRBJ2-3
TGTGCCAGCAGTTACATGGCAGGGGGAGAGACCCAGTACTTC	CASSYMAGGETQYF	TRBD1	NA	TRBV6-5	TRBJ2-5
TGTGCCTGGAGTGTGGAAGGGGCTGGAAACACCATATATTTT	CAWSVEGAGNTIYF	NA	NA	TRBV30	TRBJ1-3
TGTGCCAGCAGTTTAGGGACAGGGGGCAATGAGCAGTTCTTC	CASSLGTGGNEQFF	TRBD1	NA	TRBV27	TRBJ2-1
TGCGCCAGCAGCCAAGATCTTGGGGCTAGCGGATACACAGATACGCAGTATTTT	CASSQDLGASGYTDTQYF	TRBD2	NA	TRBV4-3	TRBJ2-3
TGTGCCACCAGCAGTAGCGGGAGGGCCCCCAATGAGCAGTTCTTC	CATSSSGRAPNEQFF	TRBD2	NA	TRBV15	TRBJ2-1